Listed below are T cell receptor beta chains from one sample, sequenced in a study of cytomegalovirus exposure and HLA in healthy donors. Profiling relied on immunoSEQ multiplex PCR, and the TCRdb table lists in-frame clones only, not all of them. The table records around 94,000 clones, roughly 83% of them present only once. The sequenced sample was PBMCs. These receptors all come from a man between 40 and 49 years old in good health and CMV-seronegative. CDR3s include the opening cysteine and the closing phenylalanine or tryptophan. Each record gives: clone size, D gene, V gene, J gene, CDR3 length, CDR3 protein, CDR3 DNA. D genes are given only for firm matches. Clone size is given for some rows only: seen once, a few or many times, or a class if the clone is expanded.

.,TRBD1,TRBV5-4,TRBJ2-7,14,CASRRGQGSYEQYF,TGTGCCAGCAGGAGGGGGCAGGGCTCCTACGAGCAGTACTTC
.,TRBD1,TRBV5-1,TRBJ1-2,12,CASSSRGDGYTF,TGCGCCAGCAGTTCCAGGGGGGATGGCTACACCTTC
.,TRBD2,TRBV9,TRBJ2-1,18,CASSLGTSGGGLNNEQFF,TGTGCCAGCAGCCTCGGGACTAGCGGGGGGGGTTTAAACAATGAGCAGTTCTTC
few,TRBD1,TRBV13,TRBJ1-1,15,CASSSATGRNTEAFF,TGTGCCAGCAGCTCGGCGACAGGGAGGAACACTGAAGCTTTCTTT
.,TRBD1,TRBV30,TRBJ2-7,14,CAWSVLGTGSEQYF,TGTGCCTGGAGTGTACTCGGGACAGGGAGCGAGCAGTACTTC
.,TRBD1,TRBV19,TRBJ1-1,16,CASSPGQGASNTEAFF,TGTGCCAGTAGTCCCGGACAGGGGGCGTCGAACACTGAAGCTTTCTTT
.,.,TRBV7-9,TRBJ2-1,11,CASSLINEQFF,TGTGCCAGCAGCTTAATAAATGAGCAGTTCTTC
.,.,TRBV13,TRBJ2-3,16,CASSLRTGYSTDTQYF,TGTGCCAGCAGCCTAAGGACTGGGTATAGCACAGATACGCAGTATTTT
once,.,TRBV21-1,TRBJ1-4,19,CASSKTHLVDTRYDEKLFF,TGTGCCAGCAGCAAAACTCACCTGGTGGACACGAGGTATGATGAAAAACTGTTTTTT
.,TRBD2,TRBV7-2,TRBJ2-1,17,CASSQSLLAGDGNEQFF,TGTGCCAGCAGCCAAAGCCTCCTAGCGGGGGATGGGAATGAGCAGTTCTTC
.,.,TRBV11-2,TRBJ1-1,14,CASSYGTFNTEAFF,TGTGCCAGCAGCTACGGGACATTTAACACTGAAGCTTTCTTT